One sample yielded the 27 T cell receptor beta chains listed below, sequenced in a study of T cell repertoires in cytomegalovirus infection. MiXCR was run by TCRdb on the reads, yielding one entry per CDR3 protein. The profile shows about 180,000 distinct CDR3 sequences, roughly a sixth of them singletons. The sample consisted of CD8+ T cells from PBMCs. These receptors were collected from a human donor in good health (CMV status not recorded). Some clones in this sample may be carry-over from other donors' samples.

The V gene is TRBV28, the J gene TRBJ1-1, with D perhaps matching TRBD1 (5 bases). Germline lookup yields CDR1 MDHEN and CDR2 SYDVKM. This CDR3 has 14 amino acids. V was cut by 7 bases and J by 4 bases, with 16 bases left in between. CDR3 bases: TGTGCCAGCATTAAAACGGGGGTTGGCACTGAAGCTTTCTTT. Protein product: CASIKTGVGTEAFF.

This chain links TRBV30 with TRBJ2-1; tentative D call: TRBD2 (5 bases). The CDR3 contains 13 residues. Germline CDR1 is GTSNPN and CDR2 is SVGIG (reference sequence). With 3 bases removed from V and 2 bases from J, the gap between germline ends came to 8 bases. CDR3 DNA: TGTGCCTGGAGAGCCGGGACCTACAATGAGCAGTTCTTC. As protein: CAWRAGTYNEQFF.

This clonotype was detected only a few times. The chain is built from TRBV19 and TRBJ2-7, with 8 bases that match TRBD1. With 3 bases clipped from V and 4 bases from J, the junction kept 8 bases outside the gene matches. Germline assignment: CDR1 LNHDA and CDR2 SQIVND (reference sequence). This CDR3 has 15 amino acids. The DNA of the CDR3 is TGTGCCAGTAGTATCTTGGCAGGGGGCAGGTACGAGCAGTACTTC. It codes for CASSILAGGRYEQYF.

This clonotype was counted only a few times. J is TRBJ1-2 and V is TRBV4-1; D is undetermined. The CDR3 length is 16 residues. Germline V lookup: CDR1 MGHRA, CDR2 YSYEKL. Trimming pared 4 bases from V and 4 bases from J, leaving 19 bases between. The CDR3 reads CASSPDQGSIGYGYTF. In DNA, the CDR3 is TGCGCCAGCAGCCCCGACCAAGGGAGTATCGGCTATGGCTACACCTTC.

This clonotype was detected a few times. CDR3 residues: CASSLTNYRTEAFF. The CDR3 nucleotides read TGTGCCAGCAGTTTGACTAACTACCGGACTGAAGCTTTCTTT. The chain combines TRBV28 with TRBJ1-1; D uncertain. This CDR3 comprises 14 residues. Trimming took off 3 bases at V and 5 bases at J, with 13 bases between the two ends. From germline, CDR1 is MDHEN and CDR2 SYDVKM. Filled out from reference TRBV28 and TRBJ1-1, the complete variable domain reads DVKVTQSSRYLVKRTGEKVFLECVQDMDHENMFWYRQDPGLGLRLIYFSYDVKMKEKGDIPEGYSVSREKKERFSLILESASTNQTSMYLCASSLTNYRTEAFFGQGTRLTVV.

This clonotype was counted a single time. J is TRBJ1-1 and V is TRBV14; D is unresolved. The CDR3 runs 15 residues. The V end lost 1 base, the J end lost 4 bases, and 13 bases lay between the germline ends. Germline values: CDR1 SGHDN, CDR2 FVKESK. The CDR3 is CASSQGVGRGTEAFF. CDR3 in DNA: TGTGCCAGCAGCCAAGGCGTAGGTCGGGGCACTGAAGCTTTCTTT.

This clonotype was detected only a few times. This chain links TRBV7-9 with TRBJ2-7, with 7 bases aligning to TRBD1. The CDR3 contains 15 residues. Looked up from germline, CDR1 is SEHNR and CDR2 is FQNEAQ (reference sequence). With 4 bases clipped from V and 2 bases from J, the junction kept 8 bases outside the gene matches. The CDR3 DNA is TGTGCCAGCAGCTCACGCCACAGGGGTCCCTACGAGCAGTACTTC. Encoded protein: CASSSRHRGPYEQYF.

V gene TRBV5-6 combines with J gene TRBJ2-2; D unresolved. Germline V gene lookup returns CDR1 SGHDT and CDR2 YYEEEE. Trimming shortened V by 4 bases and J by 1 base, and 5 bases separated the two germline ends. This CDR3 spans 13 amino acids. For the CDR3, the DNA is TGTGCCAGCAGCCATGGGAACACCGGGGAGCTGTTTTTT. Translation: CASSHGNTGELFF.

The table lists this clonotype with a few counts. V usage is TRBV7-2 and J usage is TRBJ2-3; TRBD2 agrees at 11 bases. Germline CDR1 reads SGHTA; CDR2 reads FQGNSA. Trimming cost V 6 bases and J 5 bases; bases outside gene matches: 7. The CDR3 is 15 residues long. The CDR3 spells CASRLSGGAGDTQYF. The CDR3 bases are TGTGCCAGCAGACTTAGCGGGGGGGCGGGAGATACGCAGTATTTT.

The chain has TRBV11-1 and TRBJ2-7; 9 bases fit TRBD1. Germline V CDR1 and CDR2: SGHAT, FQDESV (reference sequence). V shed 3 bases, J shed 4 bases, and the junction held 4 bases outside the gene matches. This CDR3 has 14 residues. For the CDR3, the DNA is TGTGCCAGCAGCTTCCAGACAGGGGGTTACGAGCAGTACTTC. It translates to CASSFQTGGYEQYF.

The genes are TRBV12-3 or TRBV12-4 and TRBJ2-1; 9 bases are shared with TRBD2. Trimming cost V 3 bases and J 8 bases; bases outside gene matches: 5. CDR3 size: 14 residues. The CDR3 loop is CASSFGGGAHEQFF. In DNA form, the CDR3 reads TGTGCCAGCAGTTTCGGCGGGGGGGCCCATGAGCAGTTCTTC.

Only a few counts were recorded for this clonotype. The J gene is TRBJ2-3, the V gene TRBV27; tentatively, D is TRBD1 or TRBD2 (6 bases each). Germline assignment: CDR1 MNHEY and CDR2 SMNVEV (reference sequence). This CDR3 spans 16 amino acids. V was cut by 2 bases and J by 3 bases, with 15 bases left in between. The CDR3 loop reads CASSLVGGTRTDTQYF. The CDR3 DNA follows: TGTGCCAGCAGTTTAGTCGGAGGGACAAGGACAGATACGCAGTATTTT.

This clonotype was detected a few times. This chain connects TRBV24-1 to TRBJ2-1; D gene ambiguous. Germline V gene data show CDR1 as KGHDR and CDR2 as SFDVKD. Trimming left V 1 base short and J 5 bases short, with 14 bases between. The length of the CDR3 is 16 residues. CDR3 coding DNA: TGTGCCACCAGTGATTTTAGCACGACTGCGGACAATGAGCAGTTCTTC. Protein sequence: CATSDFSTTADNEQFF.

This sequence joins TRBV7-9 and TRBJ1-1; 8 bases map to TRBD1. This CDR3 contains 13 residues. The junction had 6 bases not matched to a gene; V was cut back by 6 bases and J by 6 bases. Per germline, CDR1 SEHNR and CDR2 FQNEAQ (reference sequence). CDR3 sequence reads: CASSSGGAPEAFF. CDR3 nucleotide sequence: TGTGCCAGCAGTTCAGGGGGCGCCCCTGAAGCTTTCTTT.

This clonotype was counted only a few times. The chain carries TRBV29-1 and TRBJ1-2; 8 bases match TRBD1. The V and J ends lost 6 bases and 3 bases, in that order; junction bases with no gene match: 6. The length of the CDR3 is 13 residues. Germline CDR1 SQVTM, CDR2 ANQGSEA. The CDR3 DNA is TGCAGCGTATTGACAGGGGAGGACTATGGCTACACCTTC. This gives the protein CSVLTGEDYGYTF.

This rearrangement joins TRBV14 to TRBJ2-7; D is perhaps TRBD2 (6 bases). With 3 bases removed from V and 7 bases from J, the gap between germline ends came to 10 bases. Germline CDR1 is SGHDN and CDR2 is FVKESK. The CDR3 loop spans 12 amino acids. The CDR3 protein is CASSHLREEQYF. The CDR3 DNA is TGTGCCAGCAGCCATCTTCGGGAGGAGCAGTACTTC.

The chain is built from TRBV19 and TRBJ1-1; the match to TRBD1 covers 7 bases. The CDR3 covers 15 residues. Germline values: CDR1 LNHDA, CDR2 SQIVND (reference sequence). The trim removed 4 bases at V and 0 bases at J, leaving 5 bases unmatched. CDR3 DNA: TGTGCCAGTAGTACTACCGGGACAGTGAACACTGAAGCTTTCTTT. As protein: CASSTTGTVNTEAFF.

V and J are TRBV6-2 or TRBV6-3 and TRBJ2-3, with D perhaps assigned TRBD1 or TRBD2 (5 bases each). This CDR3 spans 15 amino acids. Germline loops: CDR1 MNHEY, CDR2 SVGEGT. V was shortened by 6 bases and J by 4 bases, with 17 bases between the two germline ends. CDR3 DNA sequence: TGTGCCAGCAGCCTCGCCGAGGGGTCTGCAGATACGCAGTATTTT. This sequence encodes CASSLAEGSADTQYF.

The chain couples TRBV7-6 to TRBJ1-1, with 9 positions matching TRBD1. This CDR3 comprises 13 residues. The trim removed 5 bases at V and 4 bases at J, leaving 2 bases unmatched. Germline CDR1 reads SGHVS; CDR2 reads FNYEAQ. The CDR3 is CASSATGGTEAFF. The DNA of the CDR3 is TGTGCCAGCAGCGCGACAGGGGGCACTGAAGCTTTCTTT.

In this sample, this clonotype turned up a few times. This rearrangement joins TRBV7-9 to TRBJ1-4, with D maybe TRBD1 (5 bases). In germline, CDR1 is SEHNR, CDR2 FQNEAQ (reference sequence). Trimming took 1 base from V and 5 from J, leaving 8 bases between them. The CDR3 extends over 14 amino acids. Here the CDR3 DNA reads TGTGCCAGCAGCTTAGAGGGGCGCAATGAAAAACTGTTTTTT. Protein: CASSLEGRNEKLFF.

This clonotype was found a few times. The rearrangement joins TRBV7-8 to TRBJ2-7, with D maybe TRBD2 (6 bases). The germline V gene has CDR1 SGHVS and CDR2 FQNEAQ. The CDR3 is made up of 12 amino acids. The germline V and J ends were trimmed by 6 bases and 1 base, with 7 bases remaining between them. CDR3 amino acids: CASSGGSYEQYF. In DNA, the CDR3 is TGTGCCAGCAGTGGAGGGTCCTACGAGCAGTACTTC.

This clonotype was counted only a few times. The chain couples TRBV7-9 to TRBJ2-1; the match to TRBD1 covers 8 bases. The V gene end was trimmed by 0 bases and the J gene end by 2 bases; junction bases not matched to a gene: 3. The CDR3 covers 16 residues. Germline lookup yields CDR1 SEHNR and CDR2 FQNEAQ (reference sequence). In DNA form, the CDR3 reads TGTGCCAGCAGCTTAGCACAGGGGGGCCCCTACAATGAGCAGTTCTTC. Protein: CASSLAQGGPYNEQFF.

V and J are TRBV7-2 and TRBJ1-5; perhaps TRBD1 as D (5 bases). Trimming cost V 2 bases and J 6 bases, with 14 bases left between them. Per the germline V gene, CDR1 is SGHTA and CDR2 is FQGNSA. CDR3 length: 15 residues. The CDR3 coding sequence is TGTGCCAGCAGCTTAAAGGGCAGGGAGGGTCAGCCCCAGCATTTT. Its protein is CASSLKGREGQPQHF.

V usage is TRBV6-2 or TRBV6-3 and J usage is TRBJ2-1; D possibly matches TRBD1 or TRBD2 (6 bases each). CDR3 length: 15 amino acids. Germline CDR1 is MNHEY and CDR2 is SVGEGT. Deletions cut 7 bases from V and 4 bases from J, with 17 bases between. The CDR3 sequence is CASKGEAGPYNEQFF. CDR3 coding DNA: TGTGCCAGCAAGGGGGAGGCAGGCCCTTACAATGAGCAGTTCTTC.

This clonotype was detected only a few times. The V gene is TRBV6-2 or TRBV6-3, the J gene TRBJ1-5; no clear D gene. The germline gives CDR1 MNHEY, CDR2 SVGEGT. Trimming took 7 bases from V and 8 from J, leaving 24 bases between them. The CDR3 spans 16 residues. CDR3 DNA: TGTGCCAGCAATGCGGAATATGCGTTTTCCGGGGAGCCCCAGCATTTT. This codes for CASNAEYAFSGEPQHF.

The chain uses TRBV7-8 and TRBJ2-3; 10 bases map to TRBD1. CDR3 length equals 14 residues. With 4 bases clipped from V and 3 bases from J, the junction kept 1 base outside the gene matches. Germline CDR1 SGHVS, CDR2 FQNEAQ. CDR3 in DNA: TGTGCCAGCAGCTGGGGACAGGGGACAGATACGCAGTATTTT. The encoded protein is CASSWGQGTDTQYF. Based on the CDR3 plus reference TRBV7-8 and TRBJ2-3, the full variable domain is GAGVSQSPRYKVAKRGQDVALRCDPISGHVSLFWYQQALGQGPEFLTYFQNEAQLDKSGLPSDRFFAERPEGSVSTLKIQRTQQEDSAVYLCASSWGQGTDTQYFGPGTRLTVL.

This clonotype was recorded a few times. The CDR3 DNA reads TGTGCCACCGAGACAGGGCCAGTCCTACCAAACATTCAGTACTTC. This codes for CATETGPVLPNIQYF. The gene calls are TRBV6-2 or TRBV6-3 and TRBJ2-4, with TRBD1 matching over 7 bases. The CDR3 is 15 residues long. CDR1 is MNHEY and CDR2 is SVGEGT in the germline V gene. V lost 10 bases and J lost 6; bases outside the gene matches: 15.